Each of the 32 T cell receptor beta chains below was sequenced from the same sample in a study of blood T cell repertoires in COVID-19. The method was immunoSEQ multiplex PCR; TCRdb's version includes in-frame clones alone and lacks a portion of them. The table records approximately 26,000 clones, roughly nine tenths of them present only once. Input material: peripheral blood. These receptors were taken from a human donor with acute or convalescent COVID-19. The donor label of this sample is uncertain.

V usage is TRBV3-1 (or the pseudogene TRBV3-2) and J usage is TRBJ2-3; TRBD1 matches 8 bases. Germline CDR1 LGHDT, CDR2 YNNKEL (reference sequence). The CDR3 is 16 amino acids. The V gene end was trimmed by 0 bases and the J gene end by 6 bases; junction bases not matched to a gene: 8. The CDR3 DNA is TGTGCCAGCAGCCAAGATGGAGGCCAGGGGGCCGATACGCAGTATTTT. This sequence encodes CASSQDGGQGADTQYF.

This chain connects TRBV5-1 to TRBJ2-3; 11 bases are a match to TRBD1. V shed 1 base, J shed 4 bases, and the junction held 5 bases outside the gene matches. The CDR3 runs 16 residues. Germline loops: CDR1 SGHRS, CDR2 YFSETQ. The CDR3 DNA sequence: TGCGCCAGCAGCTTGAGTGGACAGGGGGCCGCAGATACGCAGTATTTT. It yields the protein CASSLSGQGAADTQYF. Using reference TRBV5-1 and TRBJ2-3 for the parts outside the CDR3, the full variable domain is KAGVTQTPRYLIKTRGQQVTLSCSPISGHRSVSWYQQTPGQGLQFLFEYFSETQRNKGNFPGRFSGRQFSNSRSEMNVSTLELGDSALYLCASSLSGQGAADTQYFGPGTRLTVL.

The rearrangement joins TRBV3-1 (or the pseudogene TRBV3-2) to TRBJ1-1, with 9 bases lining up with TRBD1. CDR1 and CDR2 from the germline V gene are LGHDT and YNNKEL (reference sequence). This CDR3 has 13 residues. V lost 3 bases, J lost 10 bases, and 6 bases stayed unmatched. The CDR3 DNA follows: TGTGCCAGCAGCCACTGGGACAGGGTAGGAGCTTTCTTT. Amino acid sequence: CASSHWDRVGAFF.

This clone was recorded only once. The chain has TRBV6-6 and TRBJ2-6; TRBD1 matches at 8 bases. J gave up 2 bases and V 5 bases, and 8 bases lay outside the gene matches. Germline CDR1 reads MNHNY; CDR2 reads SVGAGI (reference sequence). The CDR3 has 17 residues. CDR3 sequence reads: CASSPLDRATGANVLTF. The DNA of the CDR3 is TGTGCCAGCAGTCCCCTGGACAGGGCGACTGGGGCCAACGTCCTGACTTTC.

The rearrangement uses TRBV25-1 and TRBJ1-2; D perhaps matches TRBD1 (5 bases). V gave up 11 bases and J gave up 4 bases, with 26 bases separating them. Germline CDR1 reads MGHDK; CDR2 reads SYGVNS. The CDR3 covers 16 residues. In DNA form, the CDR3 reads TGTGCCTCCCAGGCAGGGTCAAGGCCGTCTGGCTATGGCTACACCTTC. Residues: CASQAGSRPSGYGYTF.

V gene TRBV28 combines with J gene TRBJ2-5, with 8 bases identical to TRBD1. V lost 6 bases to trimming and J lost 5 bases; unmatched junction nucleotides: 8. The CDR3 spans 14 residues. In germline, CDR1 is MDHEN, CDR2 SYDVKM. The CDR3 loop is CASRYQGARETQYF. DNA for the CDR3: TGTGCCAGCAGGTACCAGGGGGCGCGGGAGACCCAGTACTTC.

V is TRBV5-4 and J is TRBJ2-6, with D uncertain. Trimming stripped 4 bases from V and 0 bases from J, with 8 bases between. The CDR3 is 15 amino acids. Germline V CDR1 and CDR2: SGHNT, YYREEE (reference sequence). The CDR3 loop reads CASSLKNSGANVLTF. In DNA form, the CDR3 reads TGTGCCAGCAGCCTAAAGAACTCTGGGGCCAACGTCCTGACTTTC.

The chain uses TRBV6-5 and TRBJ2-3; TRBD1 might be the D (5 bases). The germline gives CDR1 MNHEY, CDR2 SVGAGI. V gave up 10 bases and J gave up 1 base, with 9 bases separating them. The CDR3 is made up of 12 amino acids. CDR3 protein: CATGQGTDTQYF. The CDR3 DNA follows: TGTGCCACTGGACAAGGCACAGATACGCAGTATTTT.

This clone occurred once. This chain links TRBV11-3 with TRBJ2-2, with 9 nucleotides matching TRBD1. CDR1 and CDR2 from the germline V gene are SGHNT and YENEEA. V lost 3 bases, J lost 5 bases, and 4 bases stayed unmatched. This CDR3 contains 15 residues. CDR3 in amino acids: CASSFGTGRTGELFF. CDR3 DNA: TGTGCCAGCAGCTTCGGGACAGGGCGGACCGGGGAGCTGTTTTTT.

The rearrangement links TRBV12-5 to TRBJ2-1; D is perhaps TRBD2 (6 bases). Germline lookup yields CDR1 LGHNT and CDR2 FRNRAP. This CDR3 has 12 amino acids. Between the trimmed V and J ends, which lost 5 bases and 8 bases, there was a span of 10 bases. The CDR3 spells CASGLGGDEQFF. The CDR3 coding sequence is TGTGCTAGTGGTCTGGGCGGGGATGAGCAGTTCTTC.

The chain carries TRBV4-1 and TRBJ2-3; a weak D match, TRBD1 (6 bases). The CDR3 covers 13 residues. CDR1 and CDR2 (germline): MGHRA, YSYEKL. Trimming took 2 bases from V and 8 from J, leaving 11 bases between them. The CDR3 coding sequence is TGCGCCAGCAGCCAATTAATCAGGGGTACGCAGTATTTT. It specifies CASSQLIRGTQYF.

J is TRBJ2-5 and V is TRBV9; 12 positions agree with TRBD2. Losses at the gene ends were 0 bases for V and 6 bases for J; bases not matched to a gene: 15. This CDR3 is built from 19 residues. Germline V gives CDR1 SGDLS, CDR2 YYNGEE. CDR3 DNA: TGTGCCAGCAGCGTAGACGACCGACTAGCGGGGGTTGGTAGGAAGACCCAGTACTTC. This sequence encodes CASSVDDRLAGVGRKTQYF.

V gene TRBV28 combines with J gene TRBJ1-2; 7 bases fit TRBD1. J gave up 1 base and V 1 base, and 0 bases lay outside the gene matches. This CDR3 has 14 residues. Germline V CDR1 and CDR2: MDHEN, SYDVKM. CDR3 in amino acids: CASSLYRGNYGYTF. CDR3 in DNA: TGTGCCAGCAGTTTATACAGGGGTAACTATGGCTACACCTTC.

The V gene is TRBV9, the J gene TRBJ2-3; 12 nucleotides align to TRBD2. The CDR3 runs to 16 residues. V lost 4 bases and J lost 2; bases outside the gene matches: 5. CDR1 SGDLS and CDR2 YYNGEE come from the germline V gene. This CDR3 is CASSTGLAGFTDTQYF. CDR3 nucleotides: TGTGCCAGCAGCACAGGACTAGCGGGATTCACAGATACGCAGTATTTT.

J is TRBJ2-7 and V is TRBV19; a possible D gene is TRBD1 (5 bases). Germline V gene sequence: CDR1 LNHDA, CDR2 SQIVND (reference sequence). CDR3 length: 18 residues. The V end lost 0 bases, the J end lost 3 bases, and 21 bases lay between the germline ends. DNA of the CDR3: TGTGCCAGTAGTATAGATCTTTGGGGCACCGCCAGACTCTACGAGCAGTACTTC. Encoded protein: CASSIDLWGTARLYEQYF.

The chain links TRBV7-3 to TRBJ2-1; D not certain. Per germline, CDR1 SGHTA and CDR2 FQGTGA. The CDR3 spans 13 residues. V lost 3 bases and J 2 bases, leaving 5 bases between the germline ends. As DNA, the CDR3 is TGTGCCAGCAGCTTTGCTACCTACAATGAGCAGTTCTTC. It is translated as CASSFATYNEQFF.

This clone was recorded only once. This chain connects TRBV5-6 to TRBJ1-2, with a possible D match to TRBD1 (6 bases). Germline V gene sequence: CDR1 SGHDT, CDR2 YYEEEE. Trimming took off 0 bases at V and 8 bases at J, with 11 bases between the two ends. This CDR3 contains 13 residues. The CDR3 nucleotides read TGTGCCAGCAGCTTGGAACAGGGCGGCGGCTACACCTTC. Protein sequence: CASSLEQGGGYTF.

This chain links TRBV5-5 with TRBJ2-3; D gene unclear. Per germline, CDR1 SGHKS and CDR2 YYEKEE (reference sequence). The CDR3 totals 13 residues. Trimming left V 0 bases short and J 4 bases short, with 6 bases between. In DNA form, the CDR3 reads TGTGCCAGCAGCTTGGCGTCTTCAGATACGCAGTATTTT. Translation: CASSLASSDTQYF.

The chain is built from TRBV24-1 and TRBJ1-4, with 7 bases identical to TRBD1. Germline-derived CDR1 and CDR2 are KGHDR and SFDVKD. There are 15 residues in the CDR3. Trimming removed 5 bases from V and 9 bases from J; junction bases left unmatched: 11. CDR3 bases: TGTGCCACCAGTGGTGGGGGACAGAGAAGACAAAAACTGTTTTTT. It translates to CATSGGGQRRQKLFF.

This clone turned up a few times. V usage is TRBV4-1 and J usage is TRBJ1-2, with a possible D match to TRBD1 (5 bases). The CDR3 runs to 14 residues. The germline V gene has CDR1 MGHRA and CDR2 YSYEKL. Trimming stripped 0 bases from V and 4 bases from J, with 9 bases between. CDR3 in DNA: TGCGCCAGCAGCCAAGAGTGGACACCCTATGGCTACACCTTC. As protein: CASSQEWTPYGYTF.

J is TRBJ1-1 and V is TRBV6-5, with D perhaps TRBD1 (5 bases). CDR1 and CDR2 (germline): MNHEY, SVGAGI. V was shortened by 2 bases and J by 10 bases, with 14 bases between the two germline ends. The CDR3 covers 13 residues. The CDR3 reads CASSYARQSGAFF. CDR3 in DNA: TGTGCCAGCAGTTACGCGAGACAGTCGGGAGCTTTCTTT.

This chain uses TRBV19 with TRBJ2-5; D gene ambiguous. With 3 bases removed from V and 5 bases from J, the gap between germline ends came to 7 bases. Germline lookup yields CDR1 LNHDA and CDR2 SQIVND (reference sequence). The CDR3 spans 12 residues. CDR3 residues: CASSISAETQYF. Here the CDR3 DNA reads TGTGCCAGTAGTATCTCAGCGGAGACCCAGTACTTC.

The CDR3 sequence is CASSLVSGQGNTEAFF. CDR3 DNA sequence: TGTGCCAGCAGCTTGGTTAGCGGACAGGGGAACACTGAAGCTTTCTTT. The chain couples TRBV5-4 to TRBJ1-1, with 8 bases that match TRBD1. The CDR3 totals 16 residues. Per the germline V gene, CDR1 is SGHNT and CDR2 is YYREEE (reference sequence). V lost 0 bases, J lost 1 base, and 5 bases stayed unmatched.

This chain uses TRBV5-1 with TRBJ2-2; no clear D gene. The germline gives CDR1 SGHRS, CDR2 YFSETQ. The V end lost 2 bases, the J end lost 1 base, and 6 bases lay between the germline ends. The CDR3 runs 14 residues. CDR3 sequence reads: CASSFLRNTGELFF. In DNA, the CDR3 is TGCGCCAGCAGCTTCCTGAGGAACACCGGGGAGCTGTTTTTT. Variable domain in full (rest from reference TRBV5-1 and TRBJ2-2): KAGVTQTPRYLIKTRGQQVTLSCSPISGHRSVSWYQQTPGQGLQFLFEYFSETQRNKGNFPGRFSGRQFSNSRSEMNVSTLELGDSALYLCASSFLRNTGELFFGEGSRLTVL.

The V and J genes are TRBV18 and TRBJ1-5; 7 positions agree with TRBD1. The CDR3 totals 15 residues. CDR1 and CDR2 from the germline V gene are KGHSH and LQKENI. Trimming cost V 5 bases and J 4 bases; bases outside gene matches: 8. The CDR3 DNA follows: TGTGCCAGCTCAACCGGGACAGCAAAAAATCAGCCCCAGCATTTT. This encodes CASSTGTAKNQPQHF.

The genes are TRBV27 and TRBJ2-2, with D tentatively TRBD1 (6 bases). CDR1 is MNHEY and CDR2 is SMNVEV in the germline V gene (reference sequence). The CDR3 consists of 16 residues. The ends were cut back, 1 base at V and 5 bases at J, with 14 bases in the middle. This chain's CDR3 is CASSLYGQYGTGELFF. The DNA for the CDR3 is TGTGCCAGCAGTTTATACGGACAGTACGGGACCGGGGAGCTGTTTTTT.

The chain employs TRBV7-9 and TRBJ2-1; the match to TRBD1 covers 12 bases. V was clipped by 4 bases and J by 6 bases; unmatched bases: 4. This CDR3 has 15 amino acids. Germline V lookup: CDR1 SEHNR, CDR2 FQNEAQ (reference sequence). This chain's CDR3 is CASSWGQGAGNEQFF. In DNA form, the CDR3 reads TGTGCCAGCAGCTGGGGACAGGGGGCAGGCAATGAGCAGTTCTTC.

The J gene is TRBJ1-1, the V gene TRBV6-5; D may be TRBD1 (5 bases). Germline CDR1 is MNHEY and CDR2 is SVGAGI. The CDR3 has 14 amino acids. V gave up 2 bases and J gave up 2 bases, with 9 bases separating them. CDR3 bases: TGTGCCAGCAGTTACGAGCAGGGAAACACTGAAGCTTTCTTT. It is translated as CASSYEQGNTEAFF.

CDR3 loop: CASSLSVSSTDTQYF. CDR3 DNA: TGTGCCAGCAGCTTGAGCGTCTCTAGCACAGATACGCAGTATTTT. The rearrangement uses TRBV7-2 and TRBJ2-3, with unresolved D. The germline V gene has CDR1 SGHTA and CDR2 FQGNSA. V was trimmed by 3 bases and J by 0 bases, leaving 10 bases between them. This CDR3 is 15 amino acids long.

This clone was recorded a few times. The chain employs TRBV15 and TRBJ2-5; the match to TRBD1 covers 7 bases. Losses at the gene ends were 0 bases for V and 3 bases for J; bases not matched to a gene: 1. CDR3 size: 14 residues. The germline V gene has CDR1 LNHNV and CDR2 YYDKDF (reference sequence). The CDR3: CATSRDGTEETQYF. CDR3 nucleotides: TGTGCCACCAGCAGAGACGGGACAGAAGAGACCCAGTACTTC.

V usage is TRBV7-9 and J usage is TRBJ2-2; D is unresolved. The CDR3 is made up of 13 amino acids. Germline CDR1 and CDR2: SEHNR and FQNEAQ (reference sequence). V lost 1 base, J lost 7 bases, and 7 bases lay in between. CDR3 region: CASSLGPVGELFF. The CDR3 bases are TGTGCCAGCAGCTTAGGTCCAGTCGGGGAGCTGTTTTTT.

The chain has TRBV28 and TRBJ1-2; D not resolved. In germline, CDR1 is MDHEN, CDR2 SYDVKM. The CDR3 is 13 amino acids. V dropped 3 bases and J dropped 1 base, with 6 bases sitting between them. The CDR3 is CASSFNSNYGYTF. CDR3 nucleotides: TGTGCCAGCAGTTTCAACAGTAACTATGGCTACACCTTC.